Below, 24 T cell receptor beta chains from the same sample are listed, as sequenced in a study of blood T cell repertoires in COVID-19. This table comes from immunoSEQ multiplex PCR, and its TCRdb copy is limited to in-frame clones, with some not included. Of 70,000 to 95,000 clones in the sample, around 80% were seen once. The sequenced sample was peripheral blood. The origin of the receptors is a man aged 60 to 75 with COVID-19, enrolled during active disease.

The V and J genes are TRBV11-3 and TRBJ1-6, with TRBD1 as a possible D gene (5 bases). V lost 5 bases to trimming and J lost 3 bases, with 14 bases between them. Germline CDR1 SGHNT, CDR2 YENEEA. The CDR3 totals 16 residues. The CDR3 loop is CASSPAGRFYNSPLHF. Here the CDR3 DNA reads TGTGCCAGCAGCCCGGCGGGACGGTTCTATAATTCACCCCTCCACTTT. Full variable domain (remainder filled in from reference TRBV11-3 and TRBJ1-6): EAGVVQSPRYKIIEKKQPVAFWCNPISGHNTLYWYLQNLGQGPELLIRYENEEAVDDSQLPKDRFSAERLKGVDSTLKIQPAELGDSAVYLCASSPAGRFYNSPLHFGNGTRLTVT.

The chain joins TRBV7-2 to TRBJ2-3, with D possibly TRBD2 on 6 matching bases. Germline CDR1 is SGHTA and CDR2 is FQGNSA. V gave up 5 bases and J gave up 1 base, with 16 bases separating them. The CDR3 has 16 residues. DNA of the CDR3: TGTGCCAGCAGCCTCCGGAGGGGCGGTGGCACAGATACGCAGTATTTT. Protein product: CASSLRRGGGTDTQYF.

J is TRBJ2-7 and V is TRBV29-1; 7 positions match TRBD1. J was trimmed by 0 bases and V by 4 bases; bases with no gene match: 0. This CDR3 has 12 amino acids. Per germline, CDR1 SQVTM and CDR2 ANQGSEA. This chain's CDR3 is CSVGQGSYEQYF. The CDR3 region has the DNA TGCAGCGTTGGACAGGGCTCCTACGAGCAGTACTTC.

CDR3 in DNA: TGCGCCAGCAGCCAAGAGTTGACTAGCGGGGTCACAGATACGCAGTATTTT. Amino acids: CASSQELTSGVTDTQYF. The chain carries TRBV4-1 and TRBJ2-3; 11 bases match TRBD2. V lost 0 bases and J lost 2; bases outside the gene matches: 4. CDR3 size: 17 residues. CDR1 is MGHRA and CDR2 is YSYEKL in the germline V gene.

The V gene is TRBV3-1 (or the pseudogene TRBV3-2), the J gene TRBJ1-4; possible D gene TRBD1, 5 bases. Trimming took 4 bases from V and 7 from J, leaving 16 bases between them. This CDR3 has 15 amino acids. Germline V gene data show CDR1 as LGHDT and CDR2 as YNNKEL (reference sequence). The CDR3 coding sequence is TGTGCCAGCAGCCCGAGGCGGGGGACGGGTGAAAAACTGTTTTTT. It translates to CASSPRRGTGEKLFF.

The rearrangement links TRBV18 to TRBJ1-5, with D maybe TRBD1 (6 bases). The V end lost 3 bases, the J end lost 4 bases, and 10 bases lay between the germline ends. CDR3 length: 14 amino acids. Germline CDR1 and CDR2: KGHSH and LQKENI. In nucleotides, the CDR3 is TGTGCCAGCTCACCTGGGACAAGTAATCAGCCCCAGCATTTT. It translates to CASSPGTSNQPQHF.

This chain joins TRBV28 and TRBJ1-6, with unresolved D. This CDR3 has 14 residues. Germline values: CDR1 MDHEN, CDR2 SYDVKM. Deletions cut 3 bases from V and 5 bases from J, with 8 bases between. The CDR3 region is CASSLGSNNSPLHF. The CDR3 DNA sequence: TGTGCCAGCAGTTTGGGCAGCAATAATTCACCCCTCCACTTT.

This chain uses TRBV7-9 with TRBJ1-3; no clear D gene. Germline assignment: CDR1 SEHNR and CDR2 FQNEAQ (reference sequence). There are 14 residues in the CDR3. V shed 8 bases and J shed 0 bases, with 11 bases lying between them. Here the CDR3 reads CASSPYTSGNTIYF. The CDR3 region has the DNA TGTGCCAGCTCCCCGTACACCTCTGGAAACACCATATATTTT.

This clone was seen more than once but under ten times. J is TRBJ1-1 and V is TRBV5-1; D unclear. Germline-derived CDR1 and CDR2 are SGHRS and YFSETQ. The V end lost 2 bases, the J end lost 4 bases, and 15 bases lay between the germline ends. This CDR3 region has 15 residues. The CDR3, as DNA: TGCGCCAGCAGCTTTGATAGGGCGGGGAGCACTGAAGCTTTCTTT. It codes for CASSFDRAGSTEAFF.

The CDR3 DNA sequence: TGCGCCAGCAGCTTGGTTCCAGGGGTCAACACCGGGGAGCTGTTTTTT. It encodes CASSLVPGVNTGELFF. This chain uses TRBV5-1 with TRBJ2-2, with D possibly being TRBD1 (6 bases). The CDR3 is made up of 16 amino acids. V dropped 0 bases and J dropped 2 bases, with 11 bases sitting between them. Germline V gene data show CDR1 as SGHRS and CDR2 as YFSETQ.

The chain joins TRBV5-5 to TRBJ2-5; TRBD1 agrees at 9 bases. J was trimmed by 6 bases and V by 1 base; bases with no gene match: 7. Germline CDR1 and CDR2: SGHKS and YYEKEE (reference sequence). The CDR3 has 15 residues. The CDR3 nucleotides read TGTGCCAGCAGCTTGTCCACAGGGGGCCTTAAGACCCAGTACTTC. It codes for CASSLSTGGLKTQYF.

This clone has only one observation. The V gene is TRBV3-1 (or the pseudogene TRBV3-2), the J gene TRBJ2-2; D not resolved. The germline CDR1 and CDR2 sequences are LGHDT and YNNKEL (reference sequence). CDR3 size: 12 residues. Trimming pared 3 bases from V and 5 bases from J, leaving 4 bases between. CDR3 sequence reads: CASSHLTGELFF. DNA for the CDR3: TGTGCCAGCAGCCATCTTACCGGGGAGCTGTTTTTT.

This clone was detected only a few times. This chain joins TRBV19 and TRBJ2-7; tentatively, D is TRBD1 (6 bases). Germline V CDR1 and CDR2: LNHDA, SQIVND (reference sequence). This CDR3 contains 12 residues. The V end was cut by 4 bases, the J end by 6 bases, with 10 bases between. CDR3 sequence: CASSTQGLEQYF. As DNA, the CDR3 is TGTGCCAGTAGTACCCAGGGGCTCGAGCAGTACTTC.

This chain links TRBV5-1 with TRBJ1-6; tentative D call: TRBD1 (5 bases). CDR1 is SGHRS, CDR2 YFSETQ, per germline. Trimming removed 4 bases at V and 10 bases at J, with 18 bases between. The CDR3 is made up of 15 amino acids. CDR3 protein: CASSGGGMSESPLHF. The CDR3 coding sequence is TGCGCCAGCAGCGGGGGGGGTATGTCCGAGTCACCCCTCCACTTT.

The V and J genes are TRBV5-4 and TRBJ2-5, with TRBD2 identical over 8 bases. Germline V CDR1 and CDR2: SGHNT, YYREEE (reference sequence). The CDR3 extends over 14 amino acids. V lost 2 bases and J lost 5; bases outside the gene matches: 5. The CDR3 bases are TGTGCCAGCAGCTTAGCGGGGGCTGGGGAGACCCAGTACTTC. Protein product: CASSLAGAGETQYF.

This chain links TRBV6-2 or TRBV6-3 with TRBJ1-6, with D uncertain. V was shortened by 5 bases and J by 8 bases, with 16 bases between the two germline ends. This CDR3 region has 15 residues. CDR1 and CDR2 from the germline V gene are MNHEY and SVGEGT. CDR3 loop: CASSPPGKLYSPLHF. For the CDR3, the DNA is TGTGCCAGCAGTCCACCGGGAAAACTATATTCACCCCTCCACTTT.

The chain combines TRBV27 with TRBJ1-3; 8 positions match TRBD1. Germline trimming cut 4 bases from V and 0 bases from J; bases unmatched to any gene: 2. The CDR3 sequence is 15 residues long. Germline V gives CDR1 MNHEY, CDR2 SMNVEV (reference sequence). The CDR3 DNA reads TGTGCCAGCAGTTCCGGGACAGGCTCTGGAAACACCATATATTTT. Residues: CASSSGTGSGNTIYF.

CDR3 in DNA: TGCGCCAGCAGCACCGGACAGGGGGGCACCGGGGAGCTGTTTTTT. This codes for CASSTGQGGTGELFF. This sequence joins TRBV5-1 and TRBJ2-2; 10 nucleotides align to TRBD1. Trimming cost V 4 bases and J 4 bases; bases outside gene matches: 4. CDR1 is SGHRS and CDR2 is YFSETQ in the germline V gene. The length of the CDR3 is 15 residues.

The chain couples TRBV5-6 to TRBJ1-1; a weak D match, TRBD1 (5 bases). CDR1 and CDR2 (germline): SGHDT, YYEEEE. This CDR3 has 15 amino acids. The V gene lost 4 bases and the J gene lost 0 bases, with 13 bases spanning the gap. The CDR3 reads CASSGSTEMNTEAFF. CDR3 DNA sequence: TGTGCCAGCAGCGGGTCGACAGAGATGAACACTGAAGCTTTCTTT.

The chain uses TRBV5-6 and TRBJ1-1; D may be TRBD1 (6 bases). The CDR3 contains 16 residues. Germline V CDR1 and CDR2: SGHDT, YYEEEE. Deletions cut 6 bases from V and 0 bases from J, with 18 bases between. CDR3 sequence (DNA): TGTGCCAGCACCCTCACAGGGTATGGGATGAACACTGAAGCTTTCTTT. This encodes CASTLTGYGMNTEAFF.

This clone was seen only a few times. CDR3 loop: CASSPDNTYEQYF. CDR3 nucleotides: TGTGCCAGCAGCCCCGACAACACCTACGAGCAGTACTTC. V is TRBV6-1 and J is TRBJ2-7; no definite D call. Germline CDR1 MNHNS, CDR2 SASEGT. Trimming took off 6 bases at V and 2 bases at J, with 11 bases between the two ends. This CDR3 spans 13 amino acids.

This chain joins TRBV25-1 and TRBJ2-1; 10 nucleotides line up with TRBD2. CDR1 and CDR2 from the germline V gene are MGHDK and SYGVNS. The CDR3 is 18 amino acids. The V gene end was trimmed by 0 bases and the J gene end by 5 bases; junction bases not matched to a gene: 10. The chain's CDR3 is CASSEYRAGLAGDNEQFF. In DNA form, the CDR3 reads TGTGCCAGCAGTGAATACCGGGCTGGGCTAGCGGGAGACAATGAGCAGTTCTTC.

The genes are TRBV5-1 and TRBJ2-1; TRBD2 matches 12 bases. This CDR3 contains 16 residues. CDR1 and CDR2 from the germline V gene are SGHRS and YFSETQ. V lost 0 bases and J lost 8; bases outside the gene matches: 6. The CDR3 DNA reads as TGCGCCAGCAGCTTGGCCAAGGGACTAGCGGGTCATGAGCAGTTCTTC. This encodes CASSLAKGLAGHEQFF.

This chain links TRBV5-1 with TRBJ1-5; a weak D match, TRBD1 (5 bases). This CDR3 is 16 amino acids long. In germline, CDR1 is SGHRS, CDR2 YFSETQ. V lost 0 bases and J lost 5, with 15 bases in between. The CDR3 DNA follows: TGCGCCAGCAGCTTGGGAAGCGGGCAGGGTGATCAGCCCCAGCATTTT. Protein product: CASSLGSGQGDQPQHF.